This is a list of T cell receptor beta chains from one sample in a study of cytomegalovirus exposure and HLA in healthy donors. The method was immunoSEQ multiplex PCR; TCRdb's version includes in-frame clones alone and lacks a portion of them. The sample has some 150,000 clones. Sequenced input: PBMCs. These receptors originate from a woman between 18 and 30 years old in good health and CMV-seropositive. Each CDR3 is given with its conserved first and last residue. Each record gives: CDR3 protein, CDR3 DNA, D gene, J gene, V gene. D genes are given only for firm matches.

CASSQNIAGERWYNEQFF,TGCGCCAGCAGCCAGAATATAGCGGGAGAACGGTGGTACAATGAGCAGTTCTTC,TRBD2,TRBJ2-1,TRBV4-1
CASSDFLGGETQYF,TGTGCCAGCAGTGACTTTTTAGGCGGGGAGACCCAGTACTTC,.,TRBJ2-5,TRBV2
CASSGAGTGQAETQYF,TGCGCCAGCAGCGGGGCCGGGACAGGTCAGGCCGAGACCCAGTACTTC,TRBD1,TRBJ2-5,TRBV5-1
CAWSVGAGSGGYTF,TGTGCCTGGAGTGTAGGGGCAGGGTCGGGTGGCTACACCTTC,.,TRBJ1-2,TRBV30
CASSPDTNTGELFF,TGCGCCAGCAGCCCGGACACTAACACCGGGGAGCTGTTTTTT,.,TRBJ2-2,TRBV4-1
CASSTGTTIYF,TGTGCCAGCAGTACCGGGACAACCATATATTTT,.,TRBJ1-3,TRBV5-6
CASSSHWNTEAFF,TGTGCCAGCAGCTCCCACTGGAACACTGAAGCTTTCTTT,.,TRBJ1-1,TRBV11-2
CASSLDRGLSTEAFF,TGTGCCAGCAGCTTAGATCGGGGTTTATCCACTGAAGCTTTCTTT,.,TRBJ1-1,TRBV7-8
CASSQWDRPKYEQYF,TGCGCCAGCAGCCAATGGGACAGGCCTAAGTACGAGCAGTACTTC,TRBD1,TRBJ2-7,TRBV4-1
CASTSSGTEAFF,TGTGCCAGCACCTCGTCGGGGACTGAAGCTTTCTTT,.,TRBJ1-1,TRBV28
CASSAETEAFF,TGTGCCAGCTCAGCGGAGACTGAAGCTTTCTTT,.,TRBJ1-1,TRBV18
CASSPAQGRQPQHF,TGTGCCAGCAGTCCGGCCCAGGGGAGACAGCCCCAGCATTTT,.,TRBJ1-5,TRBV28
CASSSGGGDTQYF,TGTGCCAGCAGCTCGGGGGGCGGGGATACGCAGTATTTT,.,TRBJ2-3,TRBV2
CASSLVTGGEKLFF,TGTGCCAGCAGCTTAGTTACCGGGGGAGAAAAACTGTTTTTT,.,TRBJ1-4,TRBV7-6
CASTLTGGEKLFF,TGTGCCAGCACCTTGACAGGGGGTGAAAAACTGTTTTTT,TRBD1,TRBJ1-4,TRBV2
CASSADRNTEAFF,TGCGCCAGCAGCGCCGACAGGAACACTGAAGCTTTCTTT,.,TRBJ1-1,TRBV5-1
CASRDPGTGGVSPLHF,TGTGCCAGCAGAGACCCGGGGACAGGCGGGGTTTCACCCCTCCACTTT,TRBD1,TRBJ1-6,TRBV7-2
CASSSEGDQPQHF,TGTGCCAGCAGCTCAGAGGGGGATCAGCCCCAGCATTTT,.,TRBJ1-5,TRBV6-1
CASSRLAGTLTGELFF,TGTGCCAGTAGTCGCCTTGCGGGGACGCTCACCGGGGAGCTGTTTTTT,.,TRBJ2-2,TRBV19
CASSFGGGTEAFF,TGTGCCAGCAGTTTTGGGGGGGGCACTGAAGCTTTCTTT,.,TRBJ1-1,TRBV7-9
CASSPGGRTSVGNEQFF,TGTGCCAGCAGCCCCGGGGGGCGGACTAGCGTGGGCAATGAGCAGTTCTTC,TRBD2,TRBJ2-1,TRBV11-1
CSANQAGEQYF,TGCAGTGCTAACCAAGCGGGCGAGCAGTACTTC,.,TRBJ2-7,TRBV20-1
CASSTGQLSTEAFF,TGTGCCAGCAGTACAGGACAATTGAGTACTGAAGCTTTCTTT,.,TRBJ1-1,TRBV6-5
CATKRSLAKNIQYF,TGTGCCACAAAACGGTCCCTAGCCAAAAACATTCAGTACTTC,.,TRBJ2-4,TRBV2
CASSGGTGSEKLFF,TGTGCCAGCAGTGGAGGGACAGGAAGTGAAAAACTGTTTTTT,TRBD1,TRBJ1-4,TRBV6-6
CASSLDTGWGTEAFF,TGTGCCAGCAGCTTAGATACAGGGTGGGGCACTGAAGCTTTCTTT,.,TRBJ1-1,TRBV11-3
CASSADRGSTDTQYF,TGTGCCAGCAGTGCGGACAGGGGAAGCACAGATACGCAGTATTTT,TRBD1,TRBJ2-3,TRBV2
CASSPGTVNTEAFF,TGTGCCAGCAGCCCCGGGACAGTGAACACTGAAGCTTTCTTT,TRBD1,TRBJ1-1,TRBV5-4
CASSEAPTSGVSSYNEQFF,TGTGCCAGCAGCGAAGCGCCGACTAGCGGTGTTTCTTCCTACAATGAGCAGTTCTTC,TRBD2,TRBJ2-1,TRBV9
CASSPSDRRHYGYTF,TGTGCCAGCAGCCCCTCCGACAGGCGACACTATGGCTACACCTTC,.,TRBJ1-2,TRBV27
CASSQDREGGYGYTF,TGCGCCAGCAGCCAGGACAGGGAAGGGGGCTATGGCTACACCTTC,TRBD1,TRBJ1-2,TRBV4-3
CASRSGAMGLAFF,TGTGCCAGCAGGTCAGGGGCTATGGGTTTGGCTTTCTTT,.,TRBJ1-1,TRBV27
CASSPRNTEAFF,TGTGCCAGCAGTCCGAGGAACACTGAAGCTTTCTTT,.,TRBJ1-1,TRBV25-1
CASSLWGDSGNTIYF,TGTGCCAGCAGCTTGTGGGGGGACTCTGGAAACACCATATATTTT,.,TRBJ1-3,TRBV5-4
CASSLYSGVSGAPREQYF,TGTGCCAGCAGTTTATATTCCGGAGTGTCGGGAGCCCCTCGCGAGCAGTACTTC,.,TRBJ2-7,TRBV27
CASNSGPSTDTQYF,TGTGCCAGCAACAGCGGACCTAGCACAGATACGCAGTATTTT,.,TRBJ2-3,TRBV5-4
CASSEAEPTYEQYF,TGTGCCAGCAGTGAAGCAGAACCTACCTACGAGCAGTACTTC,.,TRBJ2-7,TRBV2